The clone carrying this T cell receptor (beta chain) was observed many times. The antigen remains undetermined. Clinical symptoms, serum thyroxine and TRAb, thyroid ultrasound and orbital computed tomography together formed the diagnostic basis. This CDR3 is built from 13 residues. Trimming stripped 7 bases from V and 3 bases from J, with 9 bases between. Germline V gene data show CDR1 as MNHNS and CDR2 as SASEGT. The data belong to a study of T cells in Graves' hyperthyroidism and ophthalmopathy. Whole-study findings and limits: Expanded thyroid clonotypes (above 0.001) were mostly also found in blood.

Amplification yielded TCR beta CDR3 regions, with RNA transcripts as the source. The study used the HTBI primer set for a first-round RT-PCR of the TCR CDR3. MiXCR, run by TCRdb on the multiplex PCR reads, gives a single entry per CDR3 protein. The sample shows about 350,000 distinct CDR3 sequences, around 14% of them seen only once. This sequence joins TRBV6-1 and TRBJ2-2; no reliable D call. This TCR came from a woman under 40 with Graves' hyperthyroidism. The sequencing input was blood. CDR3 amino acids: CASTQLYTGELFF. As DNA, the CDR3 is TGTGCCAGCACCCAGCTATACACCGGGGAGCTGTTTTTT.